The clone carrying this TCR beta chain is called medium-sized based on its frequency. From the 5' RACE reads, TCRdb lists one entry per CDR3 protein and no DNA. The sample holds roughly 120,000 distinct CDR3 sequences. Germline V gene data show CDR1 as SGHRS and CDR2 as YFSETQ. This CDR3 has 15 residues. This sample was taken from a study of monozygotic twins with inflammatory bowel disease. The V call is TRBV5-1, the J call TRBJ1-2; without DNA, the TCRdb call of TRBD1 cannot be checked. The sequenced sample consisted of blood. This clonotype was obtained from a human donor with ulcerative colitis or Crohn's disease, or a healthy co-twin of an affected twin (not recorded which). The CDR3 sequence is CASSFEWGHGYGYTF. Using reference TRBV5-1 and TRBJ1-2 for the parts outside the CDR3, the full variable domain is KAGVTQTPRYLIKTRGQQVTLSCSPISGHRSVSWYQQTPGQGLQFLFEYFSETQRNKGNFPGRFSGRQFSNSRSEMNVSTLELGDSALYLCASSFEWGHGYGYTFGSGTRLTVV.